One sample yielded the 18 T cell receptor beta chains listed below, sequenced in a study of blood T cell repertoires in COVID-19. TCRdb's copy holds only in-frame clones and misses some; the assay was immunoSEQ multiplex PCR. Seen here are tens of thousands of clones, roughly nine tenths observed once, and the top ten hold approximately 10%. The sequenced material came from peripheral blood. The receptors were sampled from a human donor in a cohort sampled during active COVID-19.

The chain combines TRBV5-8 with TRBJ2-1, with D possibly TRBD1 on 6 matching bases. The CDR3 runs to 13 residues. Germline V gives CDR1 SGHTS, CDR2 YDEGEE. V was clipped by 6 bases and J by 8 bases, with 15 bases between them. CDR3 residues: CASNPNRVHEQFF. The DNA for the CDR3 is TGTGCCAGCAACCCTAACAGGGTACATGAGCAGTTCTTC.

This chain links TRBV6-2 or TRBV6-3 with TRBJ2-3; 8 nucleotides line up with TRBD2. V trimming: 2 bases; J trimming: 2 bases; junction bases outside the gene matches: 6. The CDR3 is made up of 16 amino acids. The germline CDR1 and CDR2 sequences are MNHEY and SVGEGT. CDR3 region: CASSYDRGGFTDTQYF. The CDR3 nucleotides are TGTGCCAGCAGTTACGACCGGGGGGGATTCACAGATACGCAGTATTTT.

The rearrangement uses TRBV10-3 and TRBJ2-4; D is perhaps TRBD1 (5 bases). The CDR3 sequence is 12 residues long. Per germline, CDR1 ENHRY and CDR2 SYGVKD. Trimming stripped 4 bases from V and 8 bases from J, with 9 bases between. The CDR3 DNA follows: TGTGCCATCAGTGGGACATCGGACATTCAGTACTTC. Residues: CAISGTSDIQYF.

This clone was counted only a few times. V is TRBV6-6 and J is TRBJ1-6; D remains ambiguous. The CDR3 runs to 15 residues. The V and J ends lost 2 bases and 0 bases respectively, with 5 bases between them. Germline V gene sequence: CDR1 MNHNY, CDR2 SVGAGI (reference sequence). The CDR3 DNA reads TGTGCCAGCAGTTACGGGAGCTCCTATAATTCACCCCTCCACTTT. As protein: CASSYGSSYNSPLHF.

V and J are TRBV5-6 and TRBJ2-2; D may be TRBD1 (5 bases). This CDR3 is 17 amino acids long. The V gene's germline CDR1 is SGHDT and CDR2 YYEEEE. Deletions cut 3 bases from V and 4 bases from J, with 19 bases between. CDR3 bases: TGTGCCAGCAGCTGGGCCCTCCAGGGTGGTACCACCGGGGAGCTGTTTTTT. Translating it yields CASSWALQGGTTGELFF.

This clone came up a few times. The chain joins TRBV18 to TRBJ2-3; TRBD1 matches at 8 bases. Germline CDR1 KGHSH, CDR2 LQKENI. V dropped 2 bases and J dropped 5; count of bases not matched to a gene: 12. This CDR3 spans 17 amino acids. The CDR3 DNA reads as TGTGCCAGCTCACCATCGTTGTGGCAGGGGGCTGGAGATACGCAGTATTTT. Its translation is CASSPSLWQGAGDTQYF. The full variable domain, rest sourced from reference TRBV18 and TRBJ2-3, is NAGVMQNPRHLVRRRGQEARLRCSPMKGHSHVYWYRQLPEEGLKFMVYLQKENIIDESGMPKERFSAEFPKEGPSILRIQQVVRGDSAAYFCASSPSLWQGAGDTQYFGPGTRLTVL.

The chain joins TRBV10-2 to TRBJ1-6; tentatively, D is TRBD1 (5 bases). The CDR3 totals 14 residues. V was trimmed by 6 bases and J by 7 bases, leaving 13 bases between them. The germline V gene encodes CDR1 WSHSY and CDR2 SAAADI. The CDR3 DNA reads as TGCGCCAGCAGAGGGACCGGGGGAAATTCACCCCTCCACTTT. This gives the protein CASRGTGGNSPLHF.

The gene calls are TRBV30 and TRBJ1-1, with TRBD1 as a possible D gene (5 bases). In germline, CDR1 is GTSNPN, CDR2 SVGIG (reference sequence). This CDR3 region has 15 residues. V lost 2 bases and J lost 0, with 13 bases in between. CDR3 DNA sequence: TGTGCCTGGAGTAGGACAAGTGTGATGAACACTGAAGCTTTCTTT. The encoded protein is CAWSRTSVMNTEAFF.

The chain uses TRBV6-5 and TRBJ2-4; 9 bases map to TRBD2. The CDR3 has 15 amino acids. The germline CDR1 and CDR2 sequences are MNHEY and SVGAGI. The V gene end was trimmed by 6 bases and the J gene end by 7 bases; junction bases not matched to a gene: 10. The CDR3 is CASRRGLAGGNIQYF. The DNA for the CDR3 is TGTGCCAGCAGGCGGGGGCTGGCGGGGGGGAACATTCAGTACTTC.

The CDR3 sequence is CASSPGGGASPLHF. Here the CDR3 DNA reads TGTGCCAGCAGCCCAGGAGGGGGGGCCTCACCCCTCCACTTT. The J gene is TRBJ1-6, the V gene TRBV7-9; TRBD1 is a possible D gene (6 bases). Trimming shortened V by 5 bases and J by 10 bases, and 15 bases separated the two germline ends. The CDR3 loop spans 14 amino acids. Germline-derived CDR1 and CDR2 are SEHNR and FQNEAQ (reference sequence).

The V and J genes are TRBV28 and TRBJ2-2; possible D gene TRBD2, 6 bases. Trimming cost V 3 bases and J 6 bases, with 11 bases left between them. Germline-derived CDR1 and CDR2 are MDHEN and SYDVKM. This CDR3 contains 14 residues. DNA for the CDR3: TGTGCCAGCAGTTTGCAGGAGGGTTCCGGGGAGCTGTTTTTT. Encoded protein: CASSLQEGSGELFF.

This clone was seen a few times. CDR3 in amino acids: CASSADSNTEAFF. The CDR3 nucleotides are TGTGCCAGCAGCGCAGACTCGAACACTGAAGCTTTCTTT. V is TRBV3-1 (or the pseudogene TRBV3-2) and J is TRBJ1-1; no definite D call. Germline lookup yields CDR1 LGHDT and CDR2 YNNKEL (reference sequence). CDR3 length: 13 residues. V lost 5 bases and J 1 base, leaving 8 bases between the germline ends.

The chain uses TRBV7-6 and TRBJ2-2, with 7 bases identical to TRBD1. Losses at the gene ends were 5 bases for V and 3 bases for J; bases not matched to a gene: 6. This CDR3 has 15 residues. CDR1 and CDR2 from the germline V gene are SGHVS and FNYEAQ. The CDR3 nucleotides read TGTGCCAGCAGCCCGAAGACAGGGTACACCGGGGAGCTGTTTTTT. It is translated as CASSPKTGYTGELFF. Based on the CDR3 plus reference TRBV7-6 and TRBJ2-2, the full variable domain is GAGVSQSPRYKVTKRGQDVALRCDPISGHVSLYWYRQALGQGPEFLTYFNYEAQQDKSGLPNDRFSAERPEGSISTLTIQRTEQRDSAMYRCASSPKTGYTGELFFGEGSRLTVL.

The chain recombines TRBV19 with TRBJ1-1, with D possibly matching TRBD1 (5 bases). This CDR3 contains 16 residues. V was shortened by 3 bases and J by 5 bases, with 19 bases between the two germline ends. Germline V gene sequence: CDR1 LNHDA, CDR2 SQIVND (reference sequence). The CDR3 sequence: CASSITGGLGTTEAFF. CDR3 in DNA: TGTGCCAGTAGTATTACGGGAGGGTTGGGGACTACTGAAGCTTTCTTT.

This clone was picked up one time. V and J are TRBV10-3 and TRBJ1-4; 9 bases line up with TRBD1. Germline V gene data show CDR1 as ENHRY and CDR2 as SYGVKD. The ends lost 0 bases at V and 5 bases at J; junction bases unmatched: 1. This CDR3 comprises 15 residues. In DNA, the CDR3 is TGTGCCATCAGTGAGTCGGGGACAGGGAATGAAAAACTGTTTTTT. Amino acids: CAISESGTGNEKLFF.

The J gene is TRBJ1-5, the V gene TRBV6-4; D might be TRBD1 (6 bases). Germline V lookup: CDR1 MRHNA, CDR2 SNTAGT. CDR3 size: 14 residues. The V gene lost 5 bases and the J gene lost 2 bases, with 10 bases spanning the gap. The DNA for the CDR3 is TGTGCCAGCAGTCAGGGGCACGGCAATCAGCCCCAGCATTTT. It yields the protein CASSQGHGNQPQHF.

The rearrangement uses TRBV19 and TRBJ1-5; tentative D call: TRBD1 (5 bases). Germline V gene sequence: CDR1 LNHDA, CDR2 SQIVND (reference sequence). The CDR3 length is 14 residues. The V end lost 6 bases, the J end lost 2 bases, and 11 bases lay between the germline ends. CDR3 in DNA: TGTGCCAGTAGGCCACAGGCAGGCAATCAGCCCCAGCATTTT. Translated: CASRPQAGNQPQHF.

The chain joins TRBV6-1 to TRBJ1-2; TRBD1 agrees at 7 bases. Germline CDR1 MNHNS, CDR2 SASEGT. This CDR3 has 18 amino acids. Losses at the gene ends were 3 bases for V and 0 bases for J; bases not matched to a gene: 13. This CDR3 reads CASSEQLGWDSSNYGYTF. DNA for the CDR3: TGTGCCAGCAGTGAGCAATTGGGGTGGGACAGCTCTAACTATGGCTACACCTTC.